A single sample gave rise to the 22 T cell receptor beta chains below, sequenced in a study of blood T cells in healthy people across ages. Then a second PCR, running about 6 to 12 cycles, was carried out with a sample-barcoded 5' primer and a J-beta primer mix. One entry per CDR3 protein results from TCRdb running MiXCR on the 5' RACE reads. The table lists about 1.1 million distinct CDR3 sequences, roughly two fifths of them singletons, with roughly 14% in the top ten. Material for sequencing was blood. These receptors came from a man younger than 30 in good health.

The sample holds a few counts of this clonotype. The J gene is TRBJ1-2, the V gene TRBV4-2, with TRBD1 matching 9 bases. This CDR3 region has 14 residues. Trimming cost V 2 bases and J 6 bases; bases outside gene matches: 4. Germline V gene data show CDR1 as LGHNA and CDR2 as YNFKEQ. CDR3 sequence reads: CASSQRTGDDGYTF. The CDR3 bases are TGTGCCAGCAGCCAAAGGACAGGGGATGATGGCTACACCTTC.

V and J are TRBV4-1 and TRBJ2-5, with D uncertain. The germline V gene encodes CDR1 MGHRA and CDR2 YSYEKL. Trimming left V 4 bases short and J 11 bases short, with 23 bases between. The CDR3 extends over 15 amino acids. The CDR3 loop is CASSPTLDPDNEQYF. In nucleotides, the CDR3 is TGCGCCAGCAGCCCCACTCTCGACCCAGACAATGAGCAGTACTTC.

On this clonotype: A much larger clone lies a single base off, so this may be a read error. The gene calls are TRBV29-1 and TRBJ2-5; D gene unclear. CDR3 size: 12 residues. Germline V gives CDR1 SQVTM, CDR2 ANQGSEA. The CDR3 protein is CSIDEVLLSQYF. DNA of the CDR3: TGCAGCATTGATGAGGTACTATTGTCCCAGTACTTC. Drawing the rest from reference TRBV29-1 and TRBJ2-5, the complete variable domain is SAVISQKPSRDICQRGTSLTIQCQVDSQVTMMFWYRQQPGQSLTLIATANQGSEATYESGFVIDKFPISRPNLTFSTLTVSNMSPEDSSIYLCSIDEVLLSQYFGPGTRLLVL.

This clonotype was counted between two and nine times. The chain has TRBV4-2 and TRBJ2-3; 8 positions match TRBD2. The V gene end was trimmed by 8 bases and the J gene end by 2 bases; junction bases not matched to a gene: 9. Germline lookup yields CDR1 LGHNA and CDR2 YNFKEQ. The CDR3 is 15 amino acids. The CDR3 DNA sequence: TGTGCCAGCCGAAAAGCGGGGGCCTACACAGATACGCAGTATTTT. This gives the protein CASRKAGAYTDTQYF.

This clonotype was seen more than once but under ten times. V gene TRBV20-1 combines with J gene TRBJ1-2; possibly TRBD1 for D (5 bases). The germline CDR1 and CDR2 sequences are DFQATT and SNEGSKA (reference sequence). The V end was cut by 5 bases, the J end by 2 bases, with 9 bases between. The CDR3 has 12 residues. The CDR3 nucleotides are TGCAGTGCTGTGGGGGGAAACTATGGCTACACCTTC. Its protein is CSAVGGNYGYTF.

The chain has TRBV7-9 and TRBJ2-2; 7 bases are shared with TRBD1. The CDR3 loop spans 14 amino acids. The germline V gene encodes CDR1 SEHNR and CDR2 FQNEAQ (reference sequence). The J segment lost 4 bases and the V segment lost 3 bases, leaving 2 bases of the junction unmatched. CDR3 sequence reads: CASSFDRVTGELFF. The DNA of the CDR3 is TGTGCCAGCAGCTTCGACAGGGTCACCGGGGAGCTGTTTTTT.

In this sample, this clonotype turned up many times. The chain uses TRBV10-3 and TRBJ2-1, with D hard to call. Germline CDR1 ENHRY, CDR2 SYGVKD. CDR3 size: 13 residues. Trimming removed 7 bases from V and 2 bases from J, with 9 bases in between. DNA for the CDR3: TGTGCCATCAAGGCAGAGACCTACAATGAGCAGTTCTTC. This translates into CAIKAETYNEQFF.

This chain joins TRBV6-6 and TRBJ1-4, with a tentative D call TRBD1 (5 bases). The CDR3 runs to 14 residues. Looked up from germline, CDR1 is MNHNY and CDR2 is SVGAGI (reference sequence). Trimming left V 7 bases short and J 8 bases short, with 17 bases between. The CDR3 protein is CASTLGGLREKLFF. The CDR3 DNA reads TGTGCCAGCACCCTGGGGGGACTTCGAGAAAAACTGTTTTTT.

J is TRBJ2-1 and V is TRBV20-1; 10 positions match TRBD1. The CDR3 totals 15 residues. Germline trimming cut 3 bases from V and 6 bases from J; bases unmatched to any gene: 8. CDR1 and CDR2 from the germline V gene are DFQATT and SNEGSKA (reference sequence). Here the CDR3 reads CSARFRQGASNEQFF. CDR3 nucleotides: TGCAGTGCTAGGTTCCGACAGGGGGCTTCCAATGAGCAGTTCTTC.

The chain has TRBV25-1 and TRBJ1-1; weak D call: TRBD1 (6 bases). Germline CDR1 MGHDK, CDR2 SYGVNS. CDR3 length equals 15 residues. Trimming stripped 2 bases from V and 2 bases from J, with 12 bases between. CDR3 sequence reads: CASSEPGDTNTEAFF. The CDR3 region has the DNA TGTGCCAGCAGTGAACCCGGGGACACAAACACTGAAGCTTTCTTT. Full variable domain (remainder filled in from reference TRBV25-1 and TRBJ1-1): EADIYQTPRYLVIGTGKKITLECSQTMGHDKMYWYQQDPGMELHLIHYSYGVNSTEKGDLSSESTVSRIRTEHFPLTLESARPSHTSQYLCASSEPGDTNTEAFFGQGTRLTVV.

The J gene is TRBJ1-1, the V gene TRBV5-1; TRBD1 matches 11 bases. Trimming took 6 bases from V and 1 from J; bases not matched to a gene: 8. Germline V gene lookup returns CDR1 SGHRS and CDR2 YFSETQ. The CDR3 consists of 16 residues. The CDR3 DNA reads TGCGCCAGCAACCAAAATGGACAGGGGGCGAACACTGAAGCTTTCTTT. Its protein is CASNQNGQGANTEAFF.

The chain employs TRBV4-3 and TRBJ1-6, with D possibly TRBD1 on 6 matching bases. CDR3 size: 16 residues. V was shortened by 0 bases and J by 3 bases, with 9 bases between the two germline ends. Germline V gene lookup returns CDR1 LGHNA and CDR2 YSLEER. CDR3 protein: CASSQDADSYNSPLHF. The CDR3 bases are TGCGCCAGCAGCCAAGATGCGGACAGCTATAATTCACCCCTCCACTTT.

This clonotype has a handful of counts. DNA of the CDR3: TGTGCCAGCACCCTGGACAGTAACACTGAAGCTTTCTTT. This encodes CASTLDSNTEAFF. This sequence joins TRBV13 and TRBJ1-1; D may be TRBD1 (6 bases). The CDR3 extends over 13 amino acids. V lost 7 bases and J lost 2, with 11 bases in between. Germline V gene lookup returns CDR1 PRHDT and CDR2 FYEKMQ (reference sequence).

This clonotype appeared a few times. This sequence joins TRBV4-3 and TRBJ2-5; 7 bases fit TRBD2. The CDR3 spans 16 residues. V shed 0 bases and J 3 bases; nucleotides not matched to a gene: 7. CDR1 is LGHNA and CDR2 is YSLEER in the germline V gene. CDR3 nucleotide sequence: TGCGCCAGCAGCCAAGAACTCCGGGGGGTAAAAGAGACCCAGTACTTC. It codes for CASSQELRGVKETQYF.

This clonotype was picked up a small number of times. The chain has TRBV20-1 and TRBJ2-1, with 9 positions matching TRBD1. The CDR3 is 15 amino acids. The germline CDR1 and CDR2 sequences are DFQATT and SNEGSKA (reference sequence). V lost 0 bases and J lost 4; bases outside the gene matches: 4. The CDR3 here is CSAREGDRVYNEQFF. For the CDR3, the DNA is TGCAGTGCTAGAGAGGGGGACAGGGTATACAATGAGCAGTTCTTC.

The chain uses TRBV3-1 and TRBJ1-2; no definite D call. The V end was cut by 1 base, the J end by 2 bases, with 14 bases between. CDR3 length: 16 residues. Germline V CDR1 and CDR2: LGHDT, YNNKEL (reference sequence). This CDR3 is CASSQGWGSRNYGYTF. The CDR3, as DNA: TGTGCCAGCAGCCAAGGTTGGGGTTCGCGCAACTATGGCTACACCTTC.

This clonotype came up a few times. V gene TRBV7-9 combines with J gene TRBJ2-3; 10 bases agree with TRBD1. Germline V CDR1 and CDR2: SEHNR, FQNEAQ (reference sequence). This CDR3 has 15 amino acids. Trimming at V came to 5 bases and at J to 4 bases, leaving 6 bases not matched to a gene. This chain's CDR3 is CASSDDRGLSDTQYF. In DNA form, the CDR3 reads TGTGCCAGCAGCGACGACAGGGGGCTATCAGATACGCAGTATTTT. The whole variable domain, remainder taken from reference TRBV7-9 and TRBJ2-3, is DTGVSQNPRHKITKRGQNVTFRCDPISEHNRLYWYRQTLGQGPEFLTYFQNEAQLEKSRLLSDRFSAERPKGSFSTLEIQRTEQGDSAMYLCASSDDRGLSDTQYFGPGTRLTVL.

In this sample, this clonotype turned up a few times. The V call is TRBV20-1, the J call TRBJ1-2; D is possibly TRBD1 (6 bases). Per the germline V gene, CDR1 is DFQATT and CDR2 is SNEGSKA (reference sequence). CDR3 length: 16 residues. V dropped 5 bases and J dropped 5 bases, with 24 bases sitting between them. Written as DNA, the CDR3 is TGCAGTGCTGGGCCCTCTACGGGACAAAGGGCTTATGGCTACACCTTC. This codes for CSAGPSTGQRAYGYTF.

This clonotype was detected many times. The chain carries TRBV27 and TRBJ1-5; no clear D gene. This CDR3 contains 14 residues. Germline CDR1 and CDR2: MNHEY and SMNVEV (reference sequence). The V end was cut by 7 bases, the J end by 7 bases, with 17 bases between. CDR3 sequence reads: CASKRGQNEQPQHF. CDR3 bases: TGTGCCAGCAAGAGAGGGCAGAACGAACAGCCCCAGCATTTT.

Remarks on this clonotype: This may come from a read error, since a much larger clone is one base off. The chain is built from TRBV20-1 and TRBJ2-1; perhaps TRBD2 as D (7 bases). The DNA end favors TRBJ2-7, so the J call may be wrong. CDR1 and CDR2 (germline): DFQATT, SNEGSKA (reference sequence). The CDR3 covers 14 residues. This CDR3 reads CSASRPAGAYEQYF. For the CDR3, the DNA is TGCAGTGCTAGTAGGCCCGCGGGGGCTTATGAGCAGTACTTC.

V is TRBV27 and J is TRBJ2-3; D is tentatively TRBD1 or TRBD2 (5 bases each). The germline V gene has CDR1 MNHEY and CDR2 SMNVEV (reference sequence). V dropped 5 bases and J dropped 4 bases, with 19 bases sitting between them. The CDR3 contains 16 residues. CDR3 sequence reads: CASSASWDGEADTQYF. CDR3 bases: TGTGCCAGCAGTGCATCGTGGGACGGGGAAGCAGATACGCAGTATTTT.

The J gene is TRBJ1-5, the V gene TRBV10-3, with a weak D call TRBD1 (5 bases). The germline CDR1 and CDR2 sequences are ENHRY and SYGVKD. This CDR3 contains 17 residues. With 2 bases removed from V and 1 base from J, the gap between germline ends came to 15 bases. The CDR3 DNA follows: TGTGCCATCAGTGAGAGGTTGGAGACAGAAAGCAATCAGCCCCAGCATTTT. Its translation is CAISERLETESNQPQHF.